The rows below give T cell receptor beta chains drawn from one sample of a study of radiotherapy plus CTLA-4 blockade in lung cancer. Sequenced by immunoSEQ multiplex PCR; TCRdb stores in-frame clones only, minus some. The table includes about 120,000 clones, 81% detected once. The sample here was peripheral blood, taken from a patient treated with radiotherapy plus ipilimumab. These receptors were obtained from a human donor with non-small cell lung cancer that progressed on radiotherapy plus ipilimumab. Some clones in this sample may be carry-over from other donors' samples. CDR3s include the opening cysteine and the closing phenylalanine or tryptophan. The order of the fields is clone size, D gene, V gene, J gene, CDR3 length, CDR3 DNA, CDR3 protein. The D gene is left open where the match is weak. Expanded clones are given a class, and other clones once, few, many or no size at all.

clone size: .
D gene: .
V gene: TRBV5-6
J gene: TRBJ2-3
CDR3 length: 13
CDR3 DNA: TGTGCCAGCAGCTTGGCCGCCATCTCGGCGCAGTATTTT
CDR3 protein: CASSLAAISAQYF

clone size: .
D gene: TRBD1
V gene: TRBV7-2
J gene: TRBJ2-1
CDR3 length: 14
CDR3 DNA: TGTGCCAGTACCCGGGACAGGGCCTACAATGAGCAGTTCTTC
CDR3 protein: CASTRDRAYNEQFF

clone size: .
D gene: .
V gene: TRBV5-1
J gene: TRBJ2-7
CDR3 length: 15
CDR3 DNA: TGCGCCAGCAGCCCGGACCCCGACAGACCCTACGAGCAGTACTTC
CDR3 protein: CASSPDPDRPYEQYF

clone size: once
D gene: .
V gene: TRBV7-5
J gene: TRBJ2-7
CDR3 length: 12
CDR3 DNA: TGTGTCAGAACAGGTATGTGCCACGAGCAGTACTTC
CDR3 protein: CVRTGMCHEQYF

clone size: .
D gene: TRBD1
V gene: TRBV28
J gene: TRBJ1-2
CDR3 length: 13
CDR3 DNA: TGTGCCAGCAGTACGGGACAGGGGAATGGCTACACCTTC
CDR3 protein: CASSTGQGNGYTF

clone size: .
D gene: .
V gene: TRBV7-2
J gene: TRBJ2-7
CDR3 length: 16
CDR3 DNA: TGTGCCAGCAGCTTAGTTGTTTCCGGGGGAGCCTACGAGCAGTACTTC
CDR3 protein: CASSLVVSGGAYEQYF

clone size: .
D gene: .
V gene: TRBV7-3
J gene: TRBJ1-1
CDR3 length: 15
CDR3 DNA: TGTGCCAGCAGCCTAGCCGGGGTTGGGGGCACTGAAGCTTTCTTT
CDR3 protein: CASSLAGVGGTEAFF

clone size: .
D gene: .
V gene: TRBV30
J gene: TRBJ1-6
CDR3 length: 14
CDR3 DNA: TGTGCCTGGAGCCCAAGGGGCGAGGGCTCACCCCTCCACTTT
CDR3 protein: CAWSPRGEGSPLHF

clone size: .
D gene: TRBD2
V gene: TRBV9
J gene: TRBJ2-3
CDR3 length: 15
CDR3 DNA: TGTGCCAGCAGCTGGACTAGCGGGGGGGAAGATACGCAGTATTTT
CDR3 protein: CASSWTSGGEDTQYF

clone size: once
D gene: TRBD1
V gene: TRBV4-3
J gene: TRBJ2-3
CDR3 length: 15
CDR3 DNA: TGCGCCAGCAGCCATAGGACAGGGGGGACAGATACGCAGTATTTT
CDR3 protein: CASSHRTGGTDTQYF

clone size: .
D gene: .
V gene: TRBV5-4
J gene: TRBJ1-1
CDR3 length: 14
CDR3 DNA: TGCCTATGTGGGGGGCAGGGTCTGACCACTGAAGCTTTCTTT
CDR3 protein: CLCGGQGLTTEAFF

clone size: .
D gene: .
V gene: TRBV4-1
J gene: TRBJ2-3
CDR3 length: 15
CDR3 DNA: TGCGCCAGCAGCCAAGATCTATTAACTTCGGGTACGCAGTATTTT
CDR3 protein: CASSQDLLTSGTQYF

clone size: .
D gene: TRBD1
V gene: TRBV7-9
J gene: TRBJ2-7
CDR3 length: 14
CDR3 DNA: TGTGCCAGCAGAGATGACAGGGCAACCTACGAGCAGTACTTC
CDR3 protein: CASRDDRATYEQYF

clone size: .
D gene: TRBD1
V gene: TRBV4-2
J gene: TRBJ2-7
CDR3 length: 16
CDR3 DNA: TGTGCCAGCAGCCAAGCTTTAGACAGGGGGCGAGACGAGCAGTACTTC
CDR3 protein: CASSQALDRGRDEQYF

clone size: .
D gene: .
V gene: TRBV25-1
J gene: TRBJ1-1
CDR3 length: 13
CDR3 DNA: TGTGCCAGCACTATTGGGACGGCCACTGAAGCTTTCTTT
CDR3 protein: CASTIGTATEAFF

clone size: few
D gene: .
V gene: TRBV7-9
J gene: TRBJ1-4
CDR3 length: 13
CDR3 DNA: TGTGCCAGCAGCTTATATCCTAATGAAAAACTGTTTTTT
CDR3 protein: CASSLYPNEKLFF

clone size: .
D gene: TRBD1
V gene: TRBV7-7
J gene: TRBJ2-7
CDR3 length: 14
CDR3 DNA: TGTGCTAGCAGTCGCCGGGACAGGCCCTACGAGCAGTACTTC
CDR3 protein: CASSRRDRPYEQYF

clone size: once
D gene: .
V gene: TRBV7-2
J gene: TRBJ2-1
CDR3 length: 11
CDR3 DNA: TGTGCCAGCAGCGGCTACAATGAGCAGTTCTTC
CDR3 protein: CASSGYNEQFF

clone size: .
D gene: .
V gene: TRBV6-5
J gene: TRBJ1-3
CDR3 length: 15
CDR3 DNA: TGTGCCAGCAGTTACTCAGTTAGGCAGCCGAACACCATATATTTT
CDR3 protein: CASSYSVRQPNTIYF

clone size: .
D gene: TRBD1
V gene: TRBV2
J gene: TRBJ1-2
CDR3 length: 15
CDR3 DNA: TGTGCCAGCAGTCGGGACAGGGGCCCTAACTATGGCTACACCTTC
CDR3 protein: CASSRDRGPNYGYTF

clone size: few
D gene: .
V gene: TRBV6-4
J gene: TRBJ1-6
CDR3 length: 19
CDR3 DNA: TGTGCCAGCAGTCTTCGGAGGGGAGAGGGAGAACATTATAATTCACCCCTCCACTTT
CDR3 protein: CASSLRRGEGEHYNSPLHF

clone size: .
D gene: .
V gene: TRBV11-2
J gene: TRBJ1-2
CDR3 length: 13
CDR3 DNA: TGTGCCAGCAGCTTAGGAGTGAGCTATGGCTACACCTTC
CDR3 protein: CASSLGVSYGYTF

clone size: .
D gene: .
V gene: TRBV5-4
J gene: TRBJ2-3
CDR3 length: 15
CDR3 DNA: TGTGCCAGCAGCTTCTACAGAGATAGCACAGATACGCAGTATTTT
CDR3 protein: CASSFYRDSTDTQYF

clone size: .
D gene: TRBD1
V gene: TRBV14
J gene: TRBJ2-7
CDR3 length: 13
CDR3 DNA: TGTGCCAGCAATCCGGGACAGGGCTACGAGCAGTACTTC
CDR3 protein: CASNPGQGYEQYF

clone size: .
D gene: .
V gene: TRBV4-1
J gene: TRBJ1-2
CDR3 length: 13
CDR3 DNA: TGCGCCAGCAGCCAAGACAGAAACTATGGCTACACCTTC
CDR3 protein: CASSQDRNYGYTF

clone size: .
D gene: TRBD1
V gene: TRBV7-2
J gene: TRBJ1-2
CDR3 length: 16
CDR3 DNA: TGTGCCAGCAGCAGACGGGACAGGGGGCGCTCCTATGGCTACACCTTC
CDR3 protein: CASSRRDRGRSYGYTF

clone size: .
D gene: .
V gene: TRBV7-3
J gene: TRBJ2-1
CDR3 length: 15
CDR3 DNA: TGTGCCAGCAGCTTAATAGACGGCTCCTACAATGAGCAGTTCTTC
CDR3 protein: CASSLIDGSYNEQFF

clone size: .
D gene: .
V gene: TRBV7-2
J gene: TRBJ2-2
CDR3 length: 14
CDR3 DNA: TGTGCCAGCAGCCCGATGAGGGACACCGGGGAGCTGTTTTTT
CDR3 protein: CASSPMRDTGELFF

clone size: .
D gene: .
V gene: TRBV7-8
J gene: TRBJ1-1
CDR3 length: 18
CDR3 DNA: TGTGCCAGCAGCTACGGCAGGGTCGGGTCGATTTTTCGCCCGGAGGCCTTCTTT
CDR3 protein: CASSYGRVGSIFRPEAFF

clone size: .
D gene: TRBD2
V gene: TRBV7-3
J gene: TRBJ2-7
CDR3 length: 16
CDR3 DNA: TGTGCCAGCAGCTTAGGTTTACGGGGGGGCACCCACGAGCAGTACTTC
CDR3 protein: CASSLGLRGGTHEQYF

clone size: .
D gene: TRBD1
V gene: TRBV30
J gene: TRBJ1-5
CDR3 length: 17
CDR3 DNA: TGTGCCTGGAGTGTAAAGGACAGGGAGGTAAGGGATCAGCCCCAGCATTTT
CDR3 protein: CAWSVKDREVRDQPQHF

clone size: .
D gene: TRBD2
V gene: TRBV6-1
J gene: TRBJ2-7
CDR3 length: 15
CDR3 DNA: TGTGCCAGCAGCGAGGGCGGGGGGGGACCCTACGAGCAGTACTTC
CDR3 protein: CASSEGGGGPYEQYF